The rows below give T cell receptor beta chains drawn from one sample of a study of cytomegalovirus exposure and HLA in healthy donors. Only in-frame clones appear in the TCRdb table, and some are missing; sequencing was by immunoSEQ multiplex PCR. This sample's table has around 140,000 clones. The sequenced sample was PBMCs. These receptors were obtained from a woman in her 40s in good health and CMV-seropositive. The CDR3 runs from the conserved cysteine through the conserved F or W. The D gene is left open where the match is weak. A clone size is listed for some rows: how often the clone was seen (once, few, many), or a class if it is expanded.

d_call | clone_size | j_call | v_call | cdr3_nt | cdr3_aa
- | - | TRBJ2-7 | TRBV27 | TGTGCCAGCAGTTTGGCAGGGCCGAACTTGTACGAGCAGTACTTC | CASSLAGPNLYEQYF
TRBD2 | - | TRBJ2-1 | TRBV18 | TGTGCCAGCTCACCACTGGGACTAGCGGGAGCTAGCTCCTACAATGAGCAGTTCTTC | CASSPLGLAGASSYNEQFF
- | - | TRBJ1-1 | TRBV7-9 | TGTGCCAGCAGCCGGGACACTCGGAACACTGAAGCTTTCTTT | CASSRDTRNTEAFF
TRBD1 | - | TRBJ1-1 | TRBV7-9 | TGTGCCAGCAGCTTAGATGGGCAGGGGGCAGCTTTCTTT | CASSLDGQGAAFF
- | - | TRBJ2-7 | TRBV29-1 | TGCAGCGTTCAAATGACAGACGAGCAGTACTTC | CSVQMTDEQYF
- | - | TRBJ2-1 | TRBV7-8 | TGTGCCAGCAGCTTATTGAAGGGGCCCTACAATGAGCAGTTCTTC | CASSLLKGPYNEQFF
TRBD2 | - | TRBJ2-2 | TRBV7-9 | TGTGCCAGCAGCGAGGGACTAGCGTGGACCGGGGAGCTGTTTTTT | CASSEGLAWTGELFF
TRBD2 | - | TRBJ2-1 | TRBV30 | TGTGCCTGGAGTGTAGGATTAGCGGGAGGGTACGAGCAGTTCTTC | CAWSVGLAGGYEQFF
TRBD2 | - | TRBJ2-5 | TRBV29-1 | TGCAGCGTCGTAGCGGGAGGGCCGAAGACCCAGTACTTC | CSVVAGGPKTQYF
- | - | TRBJ1-3 | TRBV29-1 | TGCAGCGTTGAAGGCGGTTCCTCTGGAAACACCATATATTTT | CSVEGGSSGNTIYF
- | - | TRBJ2-7 | TRBV6-1 | TGTGCCAGCACCACAGGGACCGCATCCTACGAGCAGTACTTC | CASTTGTASYEQYF
TRBD1 | - | TRBJ2-1 | TRBV5-6 | TGTGCCAGCAGCGAAACGGACAGGGTGAATGAGCAGTTCTTC | CASSETDRVNEQFF
- | - | TRBJ2-1 | TRBV10-1 | TGCGCCAGCAGTGCCACGGGAGCGGCTAATGAGCAGTTCTTC | CASSATGAANEQFF
- | - | TRBJ2-7 | TRBV7-9 | TGTGCCAGCAGCACGGACACGAGCTCCTACGAGCAGTACTTC | CASSTDTSSYEQYF
TRBD2 | - | TRBJ2-7 | TRBV4-2 | TGTGCCAGCAGCGCCCGCGCGGGAGAGTACGAGCAGTACTTC | CASSARAGEYEQYF
- | - | TRBJ2-2 | TRBV6-1 | TGTGCCAGCAGTGAATTGGGCGGGCCCACCGGGGAGCTGTTTTTT | CASSELGGPTGELFF
TRBD1 | - | TRBJ1-1 | TRBV7-9 | TGTGCCAGCCGGACAGGGCCCTATGAAGCTTTCTTT | CASRTGPYEAFF
TRBD1 | - | TRBJ1-2 | TRBV28 | TGTGCCAGCATTGGGGGACAGTTATTTAACTATGGCTACACCTTC | CASIGGQLFNYGYTF
TRBD1 | - | TRBJ1-1 | TRBV7-2 | TGTGCCAGCAGCTTACTTGGGACAGCGAACACTGAAGCCTTCTTT | CASSLLGTANTEAFF
- | - | TRBJ1-1 | TRBV6-1 | TGTGCCAGCAGTCAGACAGGGAACACTGAAGCTTTCTTT | CASSQTGNTEAFF
TRBD1 | - | TRBJ2-3 | TRBV10-2 | TGCGCCAGCAAGTGGGACAGTAGCACAGATACGCAGTATTTT | CASKWDSSTDTQYF
TRBD1 | - | TRBJ1-1 | TRBV29-1 | TGCAGCGTTGGACGGGGACAGGGCACTGAAGCTTTCTTT | CSVGRGQGTEAFF
- | - | TRBJ2-2 | TRBV15 | TGTGCCACCAGCAGAGATATGGAGACCGGGGAGCTGTTTTTT | CATSRDMETGELFF
TRBD2 | - | TRBJ2-1 | TRBV6-6 | TGTGCCAGCAGGACTAGCACTGAGCAGTTCTTC | CASRTSTEQFF
TRBD1 | - | TRBJ1-5 | TRBV11-2 | TGTGCCAGCAGCCGGAACAGGGGTGGTCAGCCCCAGCATTTT | CASSRNRGGQPQHF
TRBD2 | - | TRBJ2-1 | TRBV7-7 | TGTGCCAGCAGCTTCGGACTAGCGGGCGGGAATGAGCAGTTCTTC | CASSFGLAGGNEQFF
- | - | TRBJ1-2 | TRBV29-1 | TGCAGCGTCGCACACAGGGCCTATGGCTACACCTTC | CSVAHRAYGYTF
- | - | TRBJ2-7 | TRBV6-5 | TGTGCCAGCTTCCGGGCCACCGGGAGGCAGTACTTC | CASFRATGRQYF
- | - | TRBJ1-5 | TRBV21-1 | TGTGCCAGCGGCCGACAGGGGTTCAATCAGCCCCAGCATTTT | CASGRQGFNQPQHF
TRBD1 | - | TRBJ1-2 | TRBV5-1 | TGCGCCAGCAGCAGTATTCCCGGGACAGGGGGCGCTTCCTATGGCTACACCTTT | CASSSIPGTGGASYGYTF
- | - | TRBJ2-7 | TRBV5-1 | TGCGCCAGCAGCTTGGACAGGGTGTACGAGCAGTACTTC | CASSLDRVYEQYF
TRBD1 | - | TRBJ1-2 | TRBV6-4 | TGTGCCAGCAGTCCTACTGGGACAGGAAACTATGGCTACACCTTC | CASSPTGTGNYGYTF
- | - | TRBJ2-7 | TRBV29-1 | TGCAGCGTGGAGGGAGTCTACGAGCAGTACTTC | CSVEGVYEQYF
TRBD1 | - | TRBJ1-5 | TRBV4-3 | TGCGCCAGCAGCCAAGAGTTGAGCAGGGGGAGGATGAAACAGCCCCAGCATTTT | CASSQELSRGRMKQPQHF
TRBD2 | - | TRBJ2-1 | TRBV27 | TGTGCCAGCAGTTTTAGGCTAGCGGGAGGGCCGAGATACAATGAGCAGTTCTTC | CASSFRLAGGPRYNEQFF
- | - | TRBJ1-3 | TRBV27 | TGTGCCAGCAGTTTATCGTTTGGAGGGACTGGAAACACCATATATTTT | CASSLSFGGTGNTIYF
TRBD2 | - | TRBJ2-2 | TRBV5-6 | TGTGCCAGCAGCGGACTAGCGGGAGTCGGGGAGCTGTTTTTT | CASSGLAGVGELFF
TRBD2 | - | TRBJ2-5 | TRBV7-2 | TGTGCCAGCAGCTTAGCAGCCGGGAGGAAGATGGAGACCCAGTACTTC | CASSLAAGRKMETQYF
- | - | TRBJ2-1 | TRBV10-1 | TGCGCCAGCAGTGAAAGTCAGATCTACAATGAGCAGTTCTTC | CASSESQIYNEQFF
- | - | TRBJ1-2 | TRBV5-6 | TGTGCCAGCAGCCTCCAGGACAGCCCTTTGGGCTACACCTTC | CASSLQDSPLGYTF
TRBD1 | - | TRBJ2-3 | TRBV11-3 | TGTGCCAGCAGCTCCACCTGGGACAGCCCAGATACGCAGTATTTT | CASSSTWDSPDTQYF
- | - | TRBJ1-5 | TRBV6-5 | TGTGCCAGCAGTCTGGCGGGCCCTGGAGGCCAGCCCCAGCATTTT | CASSLAGPGGQPQHF
- | - | TRBJ1-2 | TRBV28 | TGTGCCAGCAGCTATAACAACAGGGAAGGCTACACCTTC | CASSYNNREGYTF
TRBD1 | medium-sized | TRBJ1-4 | TRBV27 | TGTGCCAGCAGCCGGGGTGGACAGGCTAATGAAAAACTGTTTTTT | CASSRGGQANEKLFF
- | - | TRBJ2-7 | TRBV28 | TGTGCCAGCAGTTCTTTCCCGCCGGGAGTCCTCCCAGTCGAGCAGTACTTC | CASSSFPPGVLPVEQYF
- | - | TRBJ1-5 | TRBV11-3 | TGTGCCAGCAGCTTAGCCACAGGCTCGGTTAGACAGCCCCAGCATTTT | CASSLATGSVRQPQHF
TRBD1 | - | TRBJ2-1 | TRBV15 | TGTGCCACCAGCAGTAGGACAGGGTTGAGCTCCTACAATGAGCAGTTCTTC | CATSSRTGLSSYNEQFF
TRBD1 | - | TRBJ1-4 | TRBV28 | TGTGCCAGCAGTTCGGACAGGGTAACTGAAAAACTGTTTTTT | CASSSDRVTEKLFF
- | - | TRBJ2-7 | TRBV19 | TGTGCCAGTATGACGAGGGCAGAGACTTCCTACGAGCAGTACTTC | CASMTRAETSYEQYF
- | - | TRBJ1-1 | TRBV28 | TGTGCCAGCAGTTTGACATACCGGGACAAAATCCCTGAAGCTTTCTTT | CASSLTYRDKIPEAFF
TRBD2 | - | TRBJ2-7 | TRBV9 | TGTGCCAGCAGCGTAGTTGGTAGCGGGGAATCGGCCGAGCAGTACTTC | CASSVVGSGESAEQYF
- | - | TRBJ1-5 | TRBV27 | TGTGCCAGCGGGCGGGATCAGCCCCAGCATTTT | CASGRDQPQHF
TRBD1 | - | TRBJ1-4 | TRBV4-2 | TGTGCCAGCAGCCAAGAGGCGCAGGGGGATGAAAAACTGTTTTTT | CASSQEAQGDEKLFF
- | - | TRBJ1-4 | TRBV19 | TGTGCCAGTAGCTTGCCTCTCGGGACAAGACCTTCCAAGAATGAAAAACTGTTTTTT | CASSLPLGTRPSKNEKLFF